Listed here are 30 T cell receptor beta chains from one sample, sequenced in a study of blood T cell repertoires in COVID-19 (dated by TCRdb to the early 2020s). The library was generated by the immunoSEQ multiplex PCR assay. What TCRdb holds here is the immuneACCESS table cut down to in-frame rearrangements. Part of the clones is not present; checked against another copy, under half of the missing clones reflect an unresolved V gene, and the others are unexplained. This sample holds some 58,000 clones; about four fifths were observed only once. The ten largest clones represent 25% to 40% of the sample. Sequenced input: peripheral blood. The source is a human donor in a cohort sampled during active COVID-19.

The chain uses TRBV19 and TRBJ2-7; weak D call: TRBD1 (6 bases). Germline values: CDR1 LNHDA, CDR2 SQIVND (reference sequence). Trimming removed 9 bases at V and 4 bases at J, with 19 bases between. The CDR3 length is 14 residues. The CDR3 sequence is CASHPGTRVYEQYF. Written as DNA, the CDR3 is TGTGCCAGCCATCCCGGGACAAGAGTTTACGAGCAGTACTTC.

This chain links TRBV28 with TRBJ2-5; 13 bases are a match to TRBD2. V trimming: 3 bases; J trimming: 7 bases; junction bases outside the gene matches: 5. Germline CDR1 reads MDHEN; CDR2 reads SYDVKM. The CDR3 covers 15 residues. The CDR3 nucleotides read TGTGCCAGCAGTTTGGGACTAGCGGGAATTGGGACCCAGTACTTC. Protein product: CASSLGLAGIGTQYF.

The CDR3 DNA reads TGCAGTGCTAGAGCGTCGGAGTTCTTC. Its protein product is CSARASEFF. The chain has TRBV20-1 and TRBJ2-1; D is ambiguous. The CDR3 extends over 9 amino acids. CDR1 and CDR2 from the germline V gene are DFQATT and SNEGSKA (reference sequence). Deletions cut 1 base from V and 14 bases from J, with 6 bases between.

The rearrangement joins TRBV19 to TRBJ1-1; D is perhaps TRBD1 (6 bases). Germline lookup yields CDR1 LNHDA and CDR2 SQIVND (reference sequence). This CDR3 is built from 15 residues. Trimming cost V 5 bases and J 0 bases, with 13 bases left between them. The CDR3 DNA is TGTGCCAGTAGTGTCTCCGGGACACTGAACACTGAAGCTTTCTTT. Translating gives CASSVSGTLNTEAFF.

The genes are TRBV24-1 and TRBJ2-3; D remains ambiguous. Trimming stripped 0 bases from V and 6 bases from J, with 9 bases between. The CDR3 has 14 amino acids. CDR1 and CDR2 from the germline V gene are KGHDR and SFDVKD. CDR3 amino acids: CATSDLRQRDTQYF. The CDR3 DNA reads TGTGCCACCAGTGATTTGCGTCAGAGGGATACGCAGTATTTT.

The chain recombines TRBV10-3 with TRBJ2-3, with 14 positions matching TRBD2. The germline CDR1 and CDR2 sequences are ENHRY and SYGVKD. CDR3 length equals 18 residues. V was clipped by 5 bases and J by 1 base; unmatched bases: 8. The CDR3 region is CAISPGLAGDGGTDTQYF. The CDR3 nucleotides read TGTGCCATCAGTCCGGGACTAGCGGGAGATGGAGGCACAGATACGCAGTATTTT.

This clone turned up a few times. The V gene is TRBV4-2, the J gene TRBJ1-1; D unresolved. The V end lost 1 base, the J end lost 4 bases, and 10 bases lay between the germline ends. Looked up from germline, CDR1 is LGHNA and CDR2 is YNFKEQ. There are 14 residues in the CDR3. Here the CDR3 DNA reads TGTGCCAGCAGCCAAGGTAAAGGGAGCACTGAAGCTTTCTTT. Its protein is CASSQGKGSTEAFF.

The J gene is TRBJ1-1, the V gene TRBV28; D not resolved. The V gene's germline CDR1 is MDHEN and CDR2 SYDVKM. CDR3 length: 14 residues. Deletions cut 2 bases from V and 0 bases from J, with 7 bases between. The CDR3 spells CASSLGLMNTEAFF. CDR3 DNA sequence: TGTGCCAGCAGTTTAGGCCTTATGAACACTGAAGCTTTCTTT. The full variable domain, with the rest looked up from reference TRBV28 and TRBJ1-1, is DVKVTQSSRYLVKRTGEKVFLECVQDMDHENMFWYRQDPGLGLRLIYFSYDVKMKEKGDIPEGYSVSREKKERFSLILESASTNQTSMYLCASSLGLMNTEAFFGQGTRLTVV.

CDR3 bases: TGTGCCATCAGTGAGTTATATGGCTACACCTTC. As protein: CAISELYGYTF. The chain is built from TRBV10-3 and TRBJ1-2; no clear D gene. The CDR3 consists of 11 residues. With 1 base removed from V and 5 bases from J, the gap between germline ends came to 2 bases. Germline V gene lookup returns CDR1 ENHRY and CDR2 SYGVKD.

This chain links TRBV5-6 with TRBJ2-3; 7 nucleotides line up with TRBD2. The CDR3 contains 16 residues. With 3 bases clipped from V and 3 bases from J, the junction kept 10 bases outside the gene matches. CDR1 and CDR2 from the germline V gene are SGHDT and YYEEEE. The CDR3 spells CASSWSLAGITDTQYF. The CDR3 nucleotides read TGTGCCAGCAGCTGGAGCTTAGCGGGTATTACAGATACGCAGTATTTT.

This chain connects TRBV27 to TRBJ2-7, with TRBD1 matching 9 bases. Germline CDR1 reads MNHEY; CDR2 reads SMNVEV (reference sequence). With V trimmed by 3 bases and J by 7 bases, 10 bases remained unmatched. This CDR3 comprises 15 residues. The DNA for the CDR3 is TGTGCCAGCAGTTTCTCCGGGACAGGGACCTGGGAGCAGTACTTC. Its protein is CASSFSGTGTWEQYF.

This clone was detected only a few times. The chain combines TRBV10-3 with TRBJ1-5; 8 bases agree with TRBD1. Germline V CDR1 and CDR2: ENHRY, SYGVKD. The CDR3 spans 15 residues. After removal of 2 bases from V and 6 bases from J, the junction contained 6 bases not matched to a gene. The CDR3 loop is CAISEGDRGVQPQHF. CDR3 sequence (DNA): TGTGCCATCAGTGAGGGAGACAGGGGTGTTCAGCCCCAGCATTTT.

The rearrangement joins TRBV5-6 to TRBJ2-7; 7 positions match TRBD1. V was pared by 4 bases and J by 0 bases, with 4 bases of the junction left unmatched. CDR1 and CDR2 from the germline V gene are SGHDT and YYEEEE. This CDR3 is built from 14 residues. CDR3 nucleotides: TGTGCCAGCAGCCGTGGGACAGCCTCCTACGAGCAGTACTTC. It yields the protein CASSRGTASYEQYF.

This clone was seen only a few times. The genes are TRBV3-1 (or the pseudogene TRBV3-2) and TRBJ1-1; D not resolved. The germline V and J ends were trimmed by 1 base and 8 bases, with 8 bases remaining between them. Germline lookup yields CDR1 LGHDT and CDR2 YNNKEL (reference sequence). The CDR3 spans 12 residues. The CDR3 loop reads CASSQVGGEAFF. CDR3 nucleotides: TGTGCCAGCAGCCAAGTTGGAGGGGAAGCTTTCTTT.

The chain links TRBV7-9 to TRBJ2-4; D is perhaps TRBD2 (5 bases). The CDR3 is made up of 14 amino acids. CDR1 and CDR2 (germline): SEHNR, FQNEAQ (reference sequence). The V and J ends lost 1 base and 8 bases respectively, with 12 bases between them. In nucleotides, the CDR3 is TGTGCCAGCAGCTTAGGAGTGGAGGCTGACATTCAGTACTTC. Translated: CASSLGVEADIQYF.

The chain has TRBV7-9 and TRBJ2-3, with TRBD2 matching 9 bases. The CDR3 is made up of 14 amino acids. CDR1 and CDR2 (germline): SEHNR, FQNEAQ (reference sequence). V lost 5 bases and J lost 2; bases outside the gene matches: 2. This CDR3 is CASSERGATDTQYF. In DNA, the CDR3 is TGTGCCAGCAGCGAGCGGGGGGCCACAGATACGCAGTATTTT.

This clone was detected once. The chain joins TRBV6-2 or TRBV6-3 to TRBJ1-1; 11 nucleotides agree with TRBD1. Germline CDR1 reads MNHEY; CDR2 reads SVGEGT. After removal of 6 bases from V and 11 bases from J, the junction contained 8 bases not matched to a gene. This CDR3 region has 13 residues. In nucleotides, the CDR3 is TGTGCCAGCAGACCTGGGACAGGGGGAACGGCTTTCTTT. Translated: CASRPGTGGTAFF.

The V and J genes are TRBV28 and TRBJ1-3; 7 bases match TRBD1. Germline V lookup: CDR1 MDHEN, CDR2 SYDVKM. This CDR3 comprises 16 residues. V was clipped by 2 bases and J by 0 bases; unmatched bases: 4. In DNA form, the CDR3 reads TGTGCCAGCAGTTTAGCAGGGGGTAGCTCTGGAAACACCATATATTTT. This codes for CASSLAGGSSGNTIYF. The complete variable domain, with remaining parts taken from reference TRBV28 and TRBJ1-3, reads DVKVTQSSRYLVKRTGEKVFLECVQDMDHENMFWYRQDPGLGLRLIYFSYDVKMKEKGDIPEGYSVSREKKERFSLILESASTNQTSMYLCASSLAGGSSGNTIYFGEGSWLTVV.

The chain is built from TRBV13 and TRBJ1-3; a weak D match, TRBD1 (5 bases). Per the germline V gene, CDR1 is PRHDT and CDR2 is FYEKMQ (reference sequence). With 0 bases removed from V and 4 bases from J, the gap between germline ends came to 10 bases. This CDR3 spans 15 amino acids. The CDR3 DNA sequence: TGTGCCAGCAGCTTAGGGGGGCGGGGAGGAAACACCATATATTTT. Its protein is CASSLGGRGGNTIYF.

The chain uses TRBV11-2 and TRBJ1-3, with D perhaps matching TRBD1 (5 bases). Trimming removed 3 bases from V and 0 bases from J, with 9 bases in between. This CDR3 has 15 amino acids. Per germline, CDR1 SGHAT and CDR2 FQNNGV. CDR3 DNA sequence: TGTGCCAGCAGCTTGACAGACTCCTCTGGAAACACCATATATTTT. Residues: CASSLTDSSGNTIYF.

The chain employs TRBV11-2 and TRBJ1-3; D gene ambiguous. Germline V CDR1 and CDR2: SGHAT, FQNNGV. V lost 5 bases to trimming and J lost 3 bases, with 8 bases between them. The CDR3 has 13 amino acids. This CDR3 reads CASSPQYGNTIYF. CDR3 DNA: TGTGCCAGCAGCCCCCAGTATGGAAACACCATATATTTT.

This clone was counted a single time. The chain recombines TRBV27 with TRBJ1-3; a possible D gene is TRBD1 (5 bases). This CDR3 has 13 amino acids. Germline assignment: CDR1 MNHEY and CDR2 SMNVEV (reference sequence). The V and J ends lost 8 bases and 9 bases respectively, with 17 bases between them. The DNA of the CDR3 is TGTGCCAGCCGCAAGGGGTTTTTTTCCACCATATATTTT. Translated: CASRKGFFSTIYF.

The rearrangement uses TRBV2 and TRBJ1-4, with 10 bases identical to TRBD1. The CDR3 covers 15 residues. Germline CDR1 is SNHLY and CDR2 is FYNNEI. V gave up 5 bases and J gave up 8 bases; unmatched junction bases: 8. The CDR3 DNA sequence: TGTGCCAGCAGTAGATATCCGGGACAGGGGGAAAAACTGTTTTTT. This encodes CASSRYPGQGEKLFF.

CDR3 nucleotides: TGTGCCAGCAGCCTGCTAGGGGAAGGCACTGAAGCTTTCTTT. It specifies CASSLLGEGTEAFF. V usage is TRBV7-9 and J usage is TRBJ1-1; tentative D call: TRBD1 (5 bases). Germline V gene lookup returns CDR1 SEHNR and CDR2 FQNEAQ (reference sequence). The V end lost 5 bases, the J end lost 4 bases, and 14 bases lay between the germline ends. CDR3 length: 14 residues.

With respect to this clone: One end of the junction varies from germline; a read error may be responsible. V and J are TRBV28 and TRBJ2-7; the match to TRBD2 covers 8 bases. The CDR3 consists of 19 residues. Germline lookup yields CDR1 MDHEN and CDR2 SYDVKM. CDR3 region: CASCFGGGRGERGSYEQYF. For the CDR3, the DNA is TGTGCCAGCTGTTTTGGCGGGGGGCGCGGGGAGCGGGGGAGCTACGAGCAGTACTTC.

The V call is TRBV2, the J call TRBJ2-7; D ambiguous. V lost 4 bases, J lost 3 bases, and 7 bases lay in between. CDR3 size: 12 residues. The germline CDR1 and CDR2 sequences are SNHLY and FYNNEI. The CDR3 DNA is TGTGCCAGCAGTGGGCTCAGCTACGAGCAGTACTTC. It is translated as CASSGLSYEQYF.

The rearrangement links TRBV30 to TRBJ1-1; D ambiguous. CDR1 GTSNPN and CDR2 SVGIG come from the germline V gene (reference sequence). V was cut by 8 bases and J by 0 bases, with 19 bases left in between. This CDR3 spans 15 amino acids. CDR3 loop: CASREGRYMNTEAFF. Here the CDR3 DNA reads TGTGCCAGTCGGGAGGGCAGATACATGAACACTGAAGCTTTCTTT.

The chain links TRBV2 to TRBJ2-1, with TRBD2 matching 11 bases. This CDR3 has 17 residues. Germline V gene lookup returns CDR1 SNHLY and CDR2 FYNNEI. Losses at the gene ends were 4 bases for V and 0 bases for J; bases not matched to a gene: 5. DNA for the CDR3: TGTGCCAGCAGTGCGCTAGCGGGGGGCTTCTCCTACAATGAGCAGTTCTTC. Protein: CASSALAGGFSYNEQFF.

This chain links TRBV18 with TRBJ2-1, with D unresolved. The V end lost 2 bases, the J end lost 10 bases, and 6 bases lay between the germline ends. Germline V gene data show CDR1 as KGHSH and CDR2 as LQKENI. The CDR3 spans 11 residues. This CDR3 is CASSPMEEQFF. The CDR3 DNA is TGTGCCAGCTCACCAATGGAGGAGCAGTTCTTC.

This clone was observed many times. The gene calls are TRBV4-3 and TRBJ1-2; no clear D gene. V lost 0 bases and J 2 bases, leaving 10 bases between the germline ends. This CDR3 region has 15 residues. Germline CDR1 and CDR2: LGHNA and YSLEER. CDR3 amino acids: CASSQEPGENYGYTF. CDR3 coding DNA: TGCGCCAGCAGCCAAGAGCCCGGAGAAAACTATGGCTACACCTTC.